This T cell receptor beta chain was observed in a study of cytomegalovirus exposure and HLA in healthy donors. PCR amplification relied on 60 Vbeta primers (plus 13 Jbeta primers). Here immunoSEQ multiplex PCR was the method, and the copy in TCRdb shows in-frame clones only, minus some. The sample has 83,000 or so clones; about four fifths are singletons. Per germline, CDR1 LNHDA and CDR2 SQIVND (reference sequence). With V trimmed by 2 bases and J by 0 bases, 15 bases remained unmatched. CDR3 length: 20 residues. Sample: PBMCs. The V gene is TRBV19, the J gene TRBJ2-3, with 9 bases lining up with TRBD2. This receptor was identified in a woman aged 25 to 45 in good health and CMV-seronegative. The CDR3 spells CASSIRGWGRLAVSTDTQYF. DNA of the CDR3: TGTGCCAGTAGTATACGAGGCTGGGGGAGACTAGCGGTGAGCACAGATACGCAGTATTTT. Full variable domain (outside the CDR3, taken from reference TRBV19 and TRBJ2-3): DGGITQSPKYLFRKEGQNVTLSCEQNLNHDAMYWYRQDPGQGLRLIYYSQIVNDFQKGDIAEGYSVSREKKESFPLTVTSAQKNPTAFYLCASSIRGWGRLAVSTDTQYFGPGTRLTVL.